A single sample is the source of the 21 T cell receptor beta chains below, sequenced in a study of blood T cell repertoires in COVID-19 (dated by TCRdb to 2018 to 2020). Libraries were built with the immunoSEQ multiplex PCR assay. TCRdb mirrors the immuneACCESS table, restricted to in-frame sequences. Some clones are absent from its copies; in checked studies, under half trace to an unresolved V gene, and the reason for the others is unknown. The sample yields about 310,000 clones; approximately 87% were counted once. The top ten hold 6.5% to 9.5% of the sample. The sequencing sample was made of peripheral blood. The receptors derive from a woman between 50 and 59 years old who had recovered from COVID-19.

V usage is TRBV7-9 and J usage is TRBJ2-5; the match to TRBD1 covers 7 bases. Germline lookup yields CDR1 SEHNR and CDR2 FQNEAQ (reference sequence). The ends lost 1 base at V and 2 bases at J; junction bases unmatched: 4. The CDR3 consists of 15 residues. The CDR3 DNA is TGTGCCAGCAGCTTAGGAGGGGGCCCTCAAGAGACCCAGTACTTC. Protein product: CASSLGGGPQETQYF.

The rearrangement links TRBV6-5 to TRBJ1-3; D possibly corresponds to TRBD1 (6 bases). CDR3 length: 15 residues. From germline, CDR1 is MNHEY and CDR2 SVGAGI. The V end was cut by 2 bases, the J end by 1 base, with 9 bases between. CDR3 sequence: CASSYITGSGNTIYF. The CDR3, as DNA: TGTGCCAGCAGTTACATCACAGGGTCTGGAAACACCATATATTTT.

This chain joins TRBV27 and TRBJ2-5; 8 bases fit TRBD1. The CDR3 is made up of 13 amino acids. Germline CDR1 reads MNHEY; CDR2 reads SMNVEV (reference sequence). With 6 bases clipped from V and 5 bases from J, the junction kept 5 bases outside the gene matches. The CDR3 protein is CASSGQGWETQYF. DNA for the CDR3: TGTGCCAGCAGCGGACAGGGCTGGGAGACCCAGTACTTC.

The genes are TRBV4-3 and TRBJ1-2; tentatively, D is TRBD1 (6 bases). The length of the CDR3 is 16 residues. V was clipped by 5 bases and J by 8 bases, with 24 bases between them. Germline loops: CDR1 LGHNA, CDR2 YSLEER. The DNA for the CDR3 is TGCGCCAGCAGCTCTCGGGGGGGCCTAAACTTTTACGGCTACACCTTC. Its protein product is CASSSRGGLNFYGYTF.

The chain combines TRBV28 with TRBJ1-2, with a weak D call TRBD1 (6 bases). The germline V gene encodes CDR1 MDHEN and CDR2 SYDVKM. The V end lost 2 bases, the J end lost 1 base, and 17 bases lay between the germline ends. CDR3 size: 17 residues. The CDR3 DNA is TGTGCCAGCAGTTTAGGCACAGGGTTCAGCTTTAACTATGGCTACACCTTC. This codes for CASSLGTGFSFNYGYTF.

With respect to this clone: Its ends do not fully match the called genes, so a read error is possible. This chain connects TRBV28 to TRBJ2-7; TRBD2 matches at 7 bases. The CDR3 contains 16 residues. The V gene's germline CDR1 is MDHEN and CDR2 SYDVKM. The CDR3 DNA follows: TGTGCCAGCAGTTTCCATTCGGGAGGTGCCTCCCACGAGCAGTACTTC. This encodes CASSFHSGGASHEQYF.

The rearrangement uses TRBV30 and TRBJ1-6; no reliable D call. Between the trimmed V and J ends, which lost 5 bases and 5 bases, there was a span of 10 bases. This CDR3 is built from 13 residues. The germline V gene encodes CDR1 GTSNPN and CDR2 SVGIG (reference sequence). CDR3 region: CAWGREDNSPLHF. The CDR3 DNA is TGTGCCTGGGGGAGGGAGGATAATTCACCCCTCCACTTT.

The chain joins TRBV20-1 to TRBJ2-3, with TRBD2 as a possible D gene (7 bases). Germline CDR1 and CDR2: DFQATT and SNEGSKA (reference sequence). CDR3 length: 17 amino acids. Trimming pared 3 bases from V and 0 bases from J, leaving 19 bases between. The CDR3 coding sequence is TGCAGTGCTAGTCTGGCGGGGGCCATTCTCAGCACAGATACGCAGTATTTT. Translation gives CSASLAGAILSTDTQYF.

The chain links TRBV11-2 to TRBJ2-1; possible D gene TRBD2, 6 bases. The germline CDR1 and CDR2 sequences are SGHAT and FQNNGV. This CDR3 contains 15 residues. Trimming removed 1 base at V and 1 base at J, with 8 bases between. CDR3 coding DNA: TGTGCCAGCAGCTTAGGGGGGGAATCCTACAATGAGCAGTTCTTC. Translation: CASSLGGESYNEQFF.

This clone was counted between two and nine times. The chain joins TRBV27 to TRBJ2-7, with 9 positions matching TRBD1. The CDR3 is made up of 15 amino acids. The germline gives CDR1 MNHEY, CDR2 SMNVEV (reference sequence). The trim removed 2 bases at V and 5 bases at J, leaving 7 bases unmatched. This CDR3 is CASSLIGTGNDEQYF. The CDR3 DNA reads TGTGCCAGCAGTTTAATTGGGACAGGGAATGACGAGCAGTACTTC.

The gene calls are TRBV19 and TRBJ2-1; the D gene is possibly TRBD1 (6 bases). Trimming cost V 3 bases and J 2 bases, with 14 bases left between them. Germline CDR1 is LNHDA and CDR2 is SQIVND (reference sequence). The CDR3 sequence is 16 residues long. The CDR3 reads CASSISGWGPYNEQFF. The DNA for the CDR3 is TGTGCCAGTAGTATTTCAGGGTGGGGGCCCTACAATGAGCAGTTCTTC.

The chain links TRBV6-2 or TRBV6-3 to TRBJ2-7; 8 positions agree with TRBD1. The germline gives CDR1 MNHEY, CDR2 SVGEGT. The CDR3 totals 14 residues. J lost 3 bases, V lost 4 bases, and 5 bases had no gene match. CDR3 nucleotide sequence: TGTGCCAGCAGTTCGGACAGGGAGGACTACGAGCAGTACTTC. Residues: CASSSDREDYEQYF.

The chain combines TRBV15 with TRBJ1-2; 9 nucleotides line up with TRBD1. Per germline, CDR1 LNHNV and CDR2 YYDKDF (reference sequence). The junction had 4 bases not matched to a gene; V was cut back by 1 base and J by 4 bases. The CDR3 consists of 15 residues. CDR3 coding DNA: TGTGCCACCAGCAGAGGAGGACAGGGGATCTATGGCTACACCTTC. It is translated as CATSRGGQGIYGYTF.

This chain uses TRBV30 with TRBJ1-5, with a tentative D call TRBD1 (5 bases). The germline V gene has CDR1 GTSNPN and CDR2 SVGIG (reference sequence). Between the trimmed V and J ends, which lost 1 base and 7 bases, there was a span of 11 bases. The CDR3 spans 13 residues. Written as DNA, the CDR3 is TGTGCCTGGAGTGGGGCGCGGGGGCAGCCCCAGCATTTT. Protein sequence: CAWSGARGQPQHF.

In this sample, this clone turned up once. V gene TRBV3-1 (or the pseudogene TRBV3-2) combines with J gene TRBJ1-2; D might be TRBD1 (5 bases). Per germline, CDR1 LGHDT and CDR2 YNNKEL (reference sequence). This CDR3 has 15 residues. V lost 0 bases, J lost 2 bases, and 10 bases lay in between. Here the CDR3 reads CASSQEEGRNYGYTF. In DNA, the CDR3 is TGTGCCAGCAGCCAAGAGGAGGGGCGGAACTATGGCTACACCTTC.

The chain is built from TRBV29-1 and TRBJ2-2, with D possibly matching TRBD1 (5 bases). The CDR3 totals 13 residues. The V gene lost 5 bases and the J gene lost 5 bases, with 12 bases spanning the gap. Germline values: CDR1 SQVTM, CDR2 ANQGSEA. The CDR3 sequence: CSVQGVGTGELFF. CDR3 DNA sequence: TGCAGCGTTCAAGGGGTCGGGACCGGGGAGCTGTTTTTT.

The DNA for the CDR3 is TGTGCCAGCAGCTTGGTCCCGGGACAGGGTGAAAAACTGTTTTTT. It translates to CASSLVPGQGEKLFF. The chain recombines TRBV5-5 with TRBJ1-4; TRBD1 agrees at 9 bases. With V trimmed by 0 bases and J by 7 bases, 4 bases remained unmatched. This CDR3 has 15 amino acids. Per the germline V gene, CDR1 is SGHKS and CDR2 is YYEKEE (reference sequence).

Written as DNA, the CDR3 is TGTGCCAGCAGATGGGACAGGGGTGAGACCCAGTACTTC. Protein: CASRWDRGETQYF. This sequence joins TRBV6-5 and TRBJ2-5; TRBD1 aligns across 10 bases. This CDR3 is built from 13 residues. Germline V gives CDR1 MNHEY, CDR2 SVGAGI. Germline trimming cut 6 bases from V and 5 bases from J; bases unmatched to any gene: 3.

This rearrangement joins TRBV14 to TRBJ1-1, with no clear D. From germline, CDR1 is SGHDN and CDR2 FVKESK. Deletions cut 0 bases from V and 2 bases from J, with 13 bases between. The CDR3 is 16 amino acids. DNA for the CDR3: TGTGCCAGCAGCCAAGATCGGGGTGTAATTAACACTGAAGCTTTCTTT. Protein product: CASSQDRGVINTEAFF.

V usage is TRBV4-1 and J usage is TRBJ2-4; 10 bases line up with TRBD2. Germline trimming cut 1 base from V and 1 base from J; bases unmatched to any gene: 13. Germline V gene data show CDR1 as MGHRA and CDR2 as YSYEKL. The length of the CDR3 is 20 residues. CDR3 sequence (DNA): TGCGCCAGCAGCCAAGTATTTACGCCTAGCGGGAGTGGGGCCAAAAACATTCAGTACTTC. Its protein is CASSQVFTPSGSGAKNIQYF.

V is TRBV11-2 and J is TRBJ1-4; 7 bases fit TRBD1. Germline CDR1 and CDR2: SGHAT and FQNNGV. The ends lost 5 bases at V and 5 bases at J; junction bases unmatched: 11. CDR3 length: 16 amino acids. The CDR3 coding sequence is TGTGCCAGCAGCCAGGGGGTTTTGACCGCGAATGAAAAACTGTTTTTT. Translation: CASSQGVLTANEKLFF.